This TCR beta chain appears in the sequencing data of a study of OX40 agonist ivuxolimab in advanced cancers. Background on the study: With a range of about 23 to 90, age averaged approximately 60 years, and nearly 85% were male. Among those treated, three patients had partial responses, one with hepatocellular carcinoma and two with cutaneous melanoma. Findings of the study overall: More expanded clones were seen, on average, in CD8+ T cells than in CD4+. Clonal expansion from baseline to week 6 occurred in both CD4+ and CD8+ T cells.

Data came from immunoSEQ multiplex PCR; TCRdb stores just in-frame clones and leaves some out. This table holds more than 80,000 clones, about nine tenths found once. This CDR3 spans 16 amino acids. On this clone itself: As yet, its antigen is unknown.

The TCR originated in an adult with an advanced solid tumor such as melanoma, head and neck, liver or kidney cancer. The sequencing used CD4+ or CD8+ T cells sorted from blood, collected in a trial of the OX40 agonist ivuxolimab. This chain uses TRBV21-1 with TRBJ1-2. TRBV21-1 is given as a pseudogene. The CDR3 here is CASSKNGTGCWSGYTF. DNA for the CDR3: TGTGCCAGCAGCAAAAACGGAACCGGATGTTGGAGTGGCTACACCTTC.